The clone carrying this TCR beta chain has a count of ten or more. The data were taken from a study of blood T cells in healthy people across ages. Per germline, CDR1 MNHEY and CDR2 SMNVEV (reference sequence). The V and J ends lost 2 bases and 1 base respectively, with 10 bases between them. The CDR3 consists of 15 residues. Primed by a sample-barcoded 5' primer and a J-beta primer mix, a second PCR proceeded for about 7 to 12 cycles. TCRdb analysed the 5' RACE reads with MiXCR anew, one entry per CDR3 protein. The sample holds approximately 1,000,000 distinct CDR3 sequences; 40% to 55% are singletons and the top ten take approximately 17%.

V usage is TRBV27 and J usage is TRBJ2-3, with D perhaps matching TRBD2 (6 bases). The sample comprised blood. The TCR sequence derives from a woman aged 60-70 years in good health. The CDR3 DNA follows: TGTGCCAGCAGTTTAGGGGGGACCCGCACAGATACGCAGTATTTT. It codes for CASSLGGTRTDTQYF.